These 3 T cell receptor beta chains were all obtained from the same sample, sequenced in a study of shared clonotypes between healthy human individuals. The assay was immunoSEQ multiplex PCR, and TCRdb's table has in-frame clones only and misses some. The profile shows roughly 2.5 million clones, roughly nine tenths of them singletons. The sequencing input was naive CD4+ T cells sorted from blood. The subset denotes: CD45RA+ positively selected. Receptors were obtained from a man aged 18 to 30 in good health.

This clone is a singleton in its sample. The rearrangement links TRBV28 to TRBJ1-5; a weak D match, TRBD1 (6 bases). The CDR3 is 15 residues long. V was trimmed by 5 bases and J by 1 base, leaving 12 bases between them. Germline CDR1 and CDR2: MDHEN and SYDVKM. The CDR3 sequence: CASSPTGISNQPQHF. Written as DNA, the CDR3 is TGTGCCAGCAGTCCTACAGGGATAAGCAATCAGCCCCAGCATTTT.

The chain uses TRBV18 and TRBJ2-1; no firm D call. V gave up 3 bases and J gave up 7 bases, with 10 bases separating them. This CDR3 is built from 13 residues. Germline V gene sequence: CDR1 KGHSH, CDR2 LQKENI. The CDR3, as DNA: TGTGCCAGCTCACCTTGGGAAACGAATGAGCAGTTCTTC. Translating gives CASSPWETNEQFF.

V is TRBV6-1 and J is TRBJ2-2; 8 bases map to TRBD1. The length of the CDR3 is 15 residues. V shed 7 bases and J 2 bases; nucleotides not matched to a gene: 6. Germline-derived CDR1 and CDR2 are MNHNS and SASEGT. The CDR3 protein is CASTPGTGNTGELFF. The CDR3 DNA follows: TGTGCCAGCACCCCCGGGACAGGCAACACCGGGGAGCTGTTTTTT.